The 3 T cell receptor beta chains below all came from one sample that was sequenced in a study of early T cells in non-severe SARS-CoV-2 infection. One entry per CDR3 protein, called by TCRdb with MiXCR from the 5' RACE reads. The top ten hold about 3% of the sample, which has over 50,000 distinct CDR3 sequences, roughly 12% seen once. The sequenced sample consisted of whole blood. The receptors derive from an adult who was a healthcare worker with PCR-confirmed SARS-CoV-2 infection or an uninfected control (not recorded which).

This clonotype came up many times. The chain joins TRBV20-1 to TRBJ1-1; D not resolved. CDR1 and CDR2 from the germline V gene are DFQATT and SNEGSKA (reference sequence). This CDR3 has 12 residues. With 4 bases removed from V and 6 bases from J, the gap between germline ends came to 12 bases. The DNA of the CDR3 is TGCAGTGCTACCAACTCAGTGGCTGAAGCTTTCTTT. It codes for CSATNSVAEAFF.

This clonotype was seen many times. In DNA form, the CDR3 reads TGTGCCAGCAGCGAAACCCTGGGTGGTAGCGGGAGCCCGAACACCGGGGAGCTGTTTTTT. Residues: CASSETLGGSGSPNTGELFF. The chain recombines TRBV2 with TRBJ2-2, with 9 nucleotides matching TRBD2. The CDR3 loop spans 20 amino acids. Per the germline V gene, CDR1 is SNHLY and CDR2 is FYNNEI. V gave up 6 bases and J gave up 0 bases; unmatched junction bases: 17.

A few counts support this clonotype. The CDR3 here is CASSEPHWDSRAFF. The DNA for the CDR3 is TGTGCCAGCAGTGAGCCACACTGGGACTCCCGGGCTTTCTTT. The rearrangement uses TRBV2 and TRBJ1-1; perhaps TRBD1 as D (5 bases). This CDR3 has 14 residues. CDR1 and CDR2 from the germline V gene are SNHLY and FYNNEI. Trimming removed 3 bases from V and 11 bases from J, with 19 bases in between.